One and the same sample provided the 12 T cell receptor beta chains below, sequenced in a study of cytomegalovirus exposure and HLA in healthy donors. PCR was performed using 60 Vbeta and 13 Jbeta primers. The protocol was immunoSEQ multiplex PCR, while the TCRdb copy is restricted to in-frame clones and leaves out a portion. The sample lists 130,000 or so clones, 55% to 75% occurring once. Sequencing used PBMCs. These receptors were obtained from a man in his forties or fifties in good health and CMV-seropositive.

This clone was seen only a few times. The J gene is TRBJ1-2, the V gene TRBV29-1; TRBD1 matches at 9 bases. V dropped 7 bases and J dropped 2; count of bases not matched to a gene: 5. Germline V gene sequence: CDR1 SQVTM, CDR2 ANQGSEA. The CDR3 loop spans 13 amino acids. The CDR3 region is CSDSGTGNYGYTF. The CDR3 DNA reads as TGCAGCGATTCCGGGACAGGGAACTATGGCTACACCTTC.

The rearrangement uses TRBV19 and TRBJ1-5, with TRBD1 identical over 7 bases. This CDR3 spans 15 amino acids. Unmatched junction bases numbered 10, after V lost 7 bases and J lost 4 bases. Germline CDR1 and CDR2: LNHDA and SQIVND (reference sequence). The CDR3 protein is CASTLTGRPNQPQHF. Written as DNA, the CDR3 is TGTGCCAGTACCCTGACAGGGAGACCTAATCAGCCCCAGCATTTT.

The chain uses TRBV7-9 and TRBJ2-5; 8 nucleotides match TRBD1. The CDR3 covers 14 residues. Germline values: CDR1 SEHNR, CDR2 FQNEAQ (reference sequence). Losses at the gene ends were 2 bases for V and 3 bases for J; bases not matched to a gene: 2. CDR3 coding DNA: TGTGCCAGCAGCTTAATGACAGGGGAAGAGACCCAGTACTTC. Translation gives CASSLMTGEETQYF. Complete variable domain (other parts from reference TRBV7-9 and TRBJ2-5): DTGVSQNPRHKITKRGQNVTFRCDPISEHNRLYWYRQTLGQGPEFLTYFQNEAQLEKSRLLSDRFSAERPKGSFSTLEIQRTEQGDSAMYLCASSLMTGEETQYFGPGTRLLVL.

The V gene is TRBV15, the J gene TRBJ2-7, with 8 bases fitting TRBD2. This CDR3 region has 16 residues. The junction had 6 bases not matched to a gene; V was cut back by 1 base and J by 1 base. Germline CDR1 reads LNHNV; CDR2 reads YYDKDF (reference sequence). This chain's CDR3 is CATSRASGSRSYEQYF. The DNA for the CDR3 is TGTGCCACCAGCAGAGCCAGCGGGAGTCGATCCTACGAGCAGTACTTC.

This clone has only one observation. The chain combines TRBV5-4 with TRBJ2-5, with unresolved D. V lost 0 bases to trimming and J lost 1 base, with 7 bases between them. Germline CDR1 is SGHNT and CDR2 is YYREEE (reference sequence). The CDR3 extends over 14 amino acids. CDR3 protein: CASSLGQTQETQYF. Written as DNA, the CDR3 is TGTGCCAGCAGCTTGGGACAAACCCAAGAGACCCAGTACTTC.

A word on this clone: One base away lies a much larger clone, so this may be a sequencing read error. The rearrangement links TRBV6-5 to TRBJ1-2, with TRBD1 identical over 7 bases. The germline gives CDR1 MNHEY, CDR2 SVGAGI. This CDR3 contains 15 residues. CDR3 loop: CATSYSEGQLYGYTF. The CDR3 DNA sequence: TGTGCCACCAGTTACTCCGAGGGACAGCTCTATGGCTACACCTTC.

A remark on this clone: Other nucleotide sequences from this sample produce the same CDR3. The rearrangement joins TRBV7-9 to TRBJ2-5, with D possibly TRBD2 on 6 matching bases. From germline, CDR1 is SEHNR and CDR2 FQNEAQ (reference sequence). CDR3 length: 15 residues. V shed 5 bases and J shed 5 bases, with 18 bases lying between them. The CDR3 spells CASSILAPRGETQYF. The DNA of the CDR3 is TGTGCCAGCAGCATACTAGCTCCCCGTGGGGAGACCCAGTACTTC. Full variable domain (missing parts from reference TRBV7-9 and TRBJ2-5): DTGVSQNPRHKITKRGQNVTFRCDPISEHNRLYWYRQTLGQGPEFLTYFQNEAQLEKSRLLSDRFSAERPKGSFSTLEIQRTEQGDSAMYLCASSILAPRGETQYFGPGTRLLVL.

The chain links TRBV25-1 to TRBJ1-3; unclear D gene. CDR1 and CDR2 (germline): MGHDK, SYGVNS. CDR3 length: 11 amino acids. With 4 bases removed from V and 14 bases from J, the gap between germline ends came to 12 bases. DNA for the CDR3: TGTGCCAGCAGTGTTGGCTCAATATTATATTTT. This gives the protein CASSVGSILYF.

The rearrangement links TRBV5-1 to TRBJ1-2; D perhaps matches TRBD1 (5 bases). Germline values: CDR1 SGHRS, CDR2 YFSETQ. V was clipped by 0 bases and J by 4 bases, with 16 bases between them. The CDR3 has 16 amino acids. The CDR3 DNA reads TGCGCCAGCAGCTTGGGGGCAGGGCAGAATGCCTATGGCTACACCTTC. This translates into CASSLGAGQNAYGYTF. Based on the CDR3 plus reference TRBV5-1 and TRBJ1-2, the full variable domain is KAGVTQTPRYLIKTRGQQVTLSCSPISGHRSVSWYQQTPGQGLQFLFEYFSETQRNKGNFPGRFSGRQFSNSRSEMNVSTLELGDSALYLCASSLGAGQNAYGYTFGSGTRLTVV.

V is TRBV4-1 and J is TRBJ2-2, with D perhaps TRBD1 (6 bases). Trimming took off 4 bases at V and 0 bases at J, with 12 bases between the two ends. The germline CDR1 and CDR2 sequences are MGHRA and YSYEKL. The CDR3 has 16 residues. This chain's CDR3 is CASSLAGVPNTGELFF. DNA of the CDR3: TGCGCCAGCAGCCTTGCAGGGGTGCCGAACACCGGGGAGCTGTTTTTT.

The genes are TRBV6-1 and TRBJ1-2, with no clear D. Per germline, CDR1 MNHNS and CDR2 SASEGT. V shed 1 base and J shed 4 bases, with 10 bases lying between them. The CDR3 runs to 14 residues. CDR3 protein: CASSEGAGPYGYTF. The CDR3 DNA reads as TGTGCCAGCAGTGAAGGGGCAGGCCCCTATGGCTACACCTTC.

The V gene is TRBV6-5, the J gene TRBJ2-5, with 12 bases fitting TRBD2. V lost 10 bases to trimming and J lost 3 bases; unmatched junction nucleotides: 3. The germline V gene has CDR1 MNHEY and CDR2 SVGAGI. The CDR3 spans 13 residues. The CDR3: CATRTSGEETQYF. The CDR3 bases are TGTGCCACACGGACTAGCGGGGAAGAGACCCAGTACTTC.